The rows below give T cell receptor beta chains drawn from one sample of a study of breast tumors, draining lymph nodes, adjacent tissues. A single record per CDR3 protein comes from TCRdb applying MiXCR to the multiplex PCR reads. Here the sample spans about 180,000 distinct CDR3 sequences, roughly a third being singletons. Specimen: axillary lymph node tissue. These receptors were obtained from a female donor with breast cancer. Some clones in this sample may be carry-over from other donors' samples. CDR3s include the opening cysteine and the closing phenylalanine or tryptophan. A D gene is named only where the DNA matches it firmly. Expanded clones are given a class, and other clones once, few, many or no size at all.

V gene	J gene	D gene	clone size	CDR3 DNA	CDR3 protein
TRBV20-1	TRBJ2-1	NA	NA	TGCAGTGCTAGAGACCGGGGGATGATCCCCCTCTTC	CSARDRGMIPLF
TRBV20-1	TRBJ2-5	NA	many	TGCAGTGCTCCCTTGGGGGGCTTAGCGGGAGAGACCCAGTACTTC	CSAPLGGLAGETQYF
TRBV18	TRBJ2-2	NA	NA	TGTGCCAGCTCAGAACAGCCGAACACCGGGGAGCTGTTTTTT	CASSEQPNTGELFF
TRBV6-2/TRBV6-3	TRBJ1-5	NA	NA	TGTGCCAGCAGTTACTTGGGCACCACAGATAGCAATCAGCCCCAGCATTTT	CASSYLGTTDSNQPQHF
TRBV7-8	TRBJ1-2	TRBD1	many	TGTGCCAGCAGCACTAACAGGGGGCACGGCTATGGCTACACCTTC	CASSTNRGHGYGYTF
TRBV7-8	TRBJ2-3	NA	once	TGTGCCAACAGCTCCATCCGGTCGTATGCGCGCGGTCCCGGTGCGCAGTATTTT	CANSSIRSYARGPGAQYF
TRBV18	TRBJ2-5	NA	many	TGTGCCAGCTCACCCGCAGGGTACTTTGGAGAGACCCAGTACTTC	CASSPAGYFGETQYF
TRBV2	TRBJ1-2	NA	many	TGTGCCAGCATAGGGATCGCCGGGGGCTACACCTTC	CASIGIAGGYTF
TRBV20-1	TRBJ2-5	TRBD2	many	TGCAGTGCTAGAGCCCTAGCGGGGGGCTGGCAAGAGACCCAGTACTTC	CSARALAGGWQETQYF
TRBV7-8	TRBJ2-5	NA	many	TGTGCCAGCAGCTTACTAACACAAGAGACCCAGTACTTC	CASSLLTQETQYF
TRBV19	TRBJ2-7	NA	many	TGTGCCAGTAGTATAGATCTCGCACGGACTCAGTACTTC	CASSIDLARTQYF
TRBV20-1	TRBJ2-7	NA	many	TGCAGTGCTAGTGGGCCGGGACCCTTCTACGAGCAGTACTTC	CSASGPGPFYEQYF
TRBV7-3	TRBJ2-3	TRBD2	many	TGTGCCAGCAGCTTAGGTCTAGCGGGAGCGGCAGATACGCAGTATTTT	CASSLGLAGAADTQYF
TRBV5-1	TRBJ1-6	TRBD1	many	TGCGCCAGCAGCTTCCTGACAGGGGATTCACCCCTCCACTTT	CASSFLTGDSPLHF
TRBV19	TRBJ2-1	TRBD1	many	TGTGCCAGTAGCCCGGGACAGGGGGCCTACAATGAGCAGTTCTTC	CASSPGQGAYNEQFF
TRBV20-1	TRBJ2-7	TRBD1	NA	TGCAGTACTAGCTCGCAGGGGGCCTACGCGCAGTACTTC	CSTSSQGAYAQYF
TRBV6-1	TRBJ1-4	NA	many	TGTGCCAGCAGCGAGCCCCCTGGGAAACTGTTTTTT	CASSEPPGKLFF
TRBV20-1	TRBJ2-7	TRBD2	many	TGCAGTGCTAGCCCTGGACTAGCGGGAGCCAGCGGGGAGCAGTACTTC	CSASPGLAGASGEQYF
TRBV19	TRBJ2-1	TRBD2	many	TGTGCCAGTAGCCACCCGGGACTAGCGTTGAATGAGCAGTTCTTC	CASSHPGLALNEQFF
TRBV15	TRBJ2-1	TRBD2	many	TGTGCCACCAGGACAAGCGGGGTCTACAATGAGCAGTTCTTC	CATRTSGVYNEQFF
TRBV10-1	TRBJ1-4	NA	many	TGCGCCAGCACTAGACTCGGAGGGAATGAAAAACTGTTTTTT	CASTRLGGNEKLFF
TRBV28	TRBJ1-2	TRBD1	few	TGTGCCAGCAACGTAGGACAGGGGCCCCAACTTAACTATGGCTACACCTTC	CASNVGQGPQLNYGYTF
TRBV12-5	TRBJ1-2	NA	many	TGTGCTAGTGGTCTATGGACGGCACACTATGGCTACACCTTC	CASGLWTAHYGYTF
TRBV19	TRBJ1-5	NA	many	TGTGCCACCTCTAAGGGGGTTCGGGGGATCACTAGCAATCAGCCCCAGCATTTT	CATSKGVRGITSNQPQHF
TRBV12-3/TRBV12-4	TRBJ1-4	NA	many	TGTGCCAGCAGTTTAAGACAGGAAAAACTGTTTTTT	CASSLRQEKLFF
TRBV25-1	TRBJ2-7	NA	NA	TGTGCCAGCAGTGGGGGAACAGGTTACGAGCAGTACTTC	CASSGGTGYEQYF
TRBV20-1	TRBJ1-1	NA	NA	TGCAGTGCTAGAGAAGTCGGTAGACGTTTGAACACTGAAGCTTTCTTT	CSAREVGRRLNTEAFF
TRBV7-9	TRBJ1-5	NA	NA	TGTGCCAGCAGGGGACACCGAAATAATCAGCCCCAGCATTTT	CASRGHRNNQPQHF
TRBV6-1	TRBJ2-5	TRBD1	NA	TGTGCCAGCAGTTACTTATCGGGACAGACGTACCAAGAGACCCAGTACTTC	CASSYLSGQTYQETQYF
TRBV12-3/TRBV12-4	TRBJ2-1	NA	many	TGTGCCAGCAGCACGCCCTGGAGTGGAAACTACAATGAGCAGTTCTTC	CASSTPWSGNYNEQFF
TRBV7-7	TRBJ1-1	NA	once	TGTGCCAGCAGCGAACCCGGGTCTGAAGCTTTCTTT	CASSEPGSEAFF
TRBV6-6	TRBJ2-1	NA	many	TGTGCCAGCAGTTCTAGTACCGGGAATGAGCAGTTCTTC	CASSSSTGNEQFF